These T cell receptor beta chains were read from a single sample in a study of T cells in Graves' hyperthyroidism and ophthalmopathy. TCRdb analysed the multiplex PCR reads with MiXCR anew, one entry per CDR3 protein. The profile shows over 700,000 distinct CDR3 sequences, just over 35% of them singletons. What was sequenced was blood. These receptors came from a middle-aged woman with Graves' hyperthyroidism. The CDR3 runs from the conserved cysteine through the conserved F or W. Clone size is given for some rows only: seen once, a few or many times, or a class if the clone is expanded.

CDR3 length: 15
clone size: NA
V gene: TRBV4-1
J gene: TRBJ1-1
CDR3 protein: CASSQVLSGDTEAFF

CDR3 length: 13
clone size: many
V gene: TRBV20-1
J gene: TRBJ1-2
CDR3 protein: CSASLGQAGSYTF

CDR3 length: 13
clone size: few
V gene: TRBV6-5
J gene: TRBJ1-1
CDR3 protein: CASRGVSYTEAFF

CDR3 length: 15
clone size: NA
V gene: TRBV19
J gene: TRBJ1-5
CDR3 protein: CASSIGLLSAQPQHF

CDR3 length: 14
clone size: many
V gene: TRBV10-2
J gene: TRBJ1-1
CDR3 protein: CASSRQGEYTEAFF

CDR3 length: 18
clone size: NA
V gene: TRBV2
J gene: TRBJ2-2
CDR3 protein: CASSFSPRGRANTGELFF

CDR3 length: 14
clone size: NA
V gene: TRBV7-9
J gene: TRBJ2-2
CDR3 protein: CASSSQQGTGELFF

CDR3 length: 16
clone size: NA
V gene: TRBV24-1
J gene: TRBJ2-5
CDR3 protein: CATSDPGQGARETQYF

CDR3 length: 14
clone size: NA
V gene: TRBV20-1
J gene: TRBJ1-5
CDR3 protein: CSARTGSNNQPQHF

CDR3 length: 13
clone size: NA
V gene: TRBV19
J gene: TRBJ1-1
CDR3 protein: CASSIRVGTEAFF

CDR3 length: 14
clone size: few
V gene: TRBV19
J gene: TRBJ2-7
CDR3 protein: CASSKDRAWGEQYF

CDR3 length: 17
clone size: NA
V gene: TRBV11-2
J gene: TRBJ2-2
CDR3 protein: CASSLVGTSGDTGELFF